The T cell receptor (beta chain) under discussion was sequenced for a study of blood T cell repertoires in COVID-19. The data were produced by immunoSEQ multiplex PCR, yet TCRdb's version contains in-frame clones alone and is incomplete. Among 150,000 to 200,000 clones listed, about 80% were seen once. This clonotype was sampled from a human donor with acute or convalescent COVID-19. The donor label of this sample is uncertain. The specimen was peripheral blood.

The CDR3 nucleotides are TGTGCCAGCAGTTTAAGCATCACGGCAGGGGCGGGTGAAAAACTGTTTTTT. Translated, it gives CASSLSITAGAGEKLFF. The chain couples TRBV28 to TRBJ1-4; D perhaps matches TRBD1 (6 bases). The V end was cut by 2 bases, the J end by 7 bases, with 20 bases between. This CDR3 comprises 17 residues. The V gene's germline CDR1 is MDHEN and CDR2 SYDVKM.